This T cell receptor (beta chain) was sequenced for a study of T-cell reconstitution after alpha-beta-depleted transplantation in children. TCRbeta library preparation incorporated unique molecular identifiers. TCRdb re-called the PCR reads with MiXCR, one entry per CDR3 protein. The table has roughly 610,000 distinct CDR3 sequences, 8% to 11% seen once. The trim removed 0 bases at V and 6 bases at J, leaving 5 bases unmatched. Germline CDR1 SQVTM, CDR2 ANQGSEA. The CDR3 extends over 13 amino acids. This clonotype was recorded a few times. V gene TRBV29-1 combines with J gene TRBJ2-7; 7 bases fit TRBD2. This sequence was found in a human donor who donated a stem cell graft to a child with acute myeloid leukemia. The source was PBMCs from the stem cell graft donor, collected from the stem cell graft. In DNA, the CDR3 is TGCAGCGTTGAAGAGTTAGCGGGCCCCGAGCAGTACTTC. Translated, it gives CSVEELAGPEQYF.